This T cell receptor (beta chain) was found in a study of beta chain features in type 1 diabetes. Trimming removed 0 bases from V and 4 bases from J, with 19 bases in between. Germline CDR1 and CDR2: SGHRS and YFSETQ. The CDR3 is 17 amino acids. This clone showed up just a few times. Its specificity is unknown. Findings and caveats of the study: Naive, central memory and Treg TCRB repertoires appeared more alike in patients than in healthy donors. Still unanswered here is whether HLA type influences TCRB rearrangement.

Sequenced material consisted of expressed TCRB transcripts (all of the isolated RNA was reverse transcribed). Only in-frame clones appear in the TCRdb table, and some are missing; sequencing was by immunoSEQ multiplex PCR. The data show hundreds of thousands of clones, with about 14% seen just once and roughly 6.7% held by the top ten. This receptor was obtained from a man in his thirties or forties in good health. The J gene is TRBJ1-1, the V gene TRBV5-1, with D possibly matching TRBD1 (5 bases). Sample: central memory CD4+ T cells from blood. The DNA for the CDR3 is TGCGCCAGCAGCTTGGTGGAGTGGGGCAGGTCGGTCACTGAAGCTTTCTTT. It yields the protein CASSLVEWGRSVTEAFF.